This record covers a single TCR beta chain. The antigen remains unidentified. These data are taken from a study of early stage breast cancer tumors. Clones were read by immunoSEQ multiplex PCR, and TCRdb kept only the in-frame ones, dropping some. Here the sample spans 30,000 or so clones, approximately 75% being singletons. Findings and limits, study-wide: Most shared enriched TCRB sequences were commonly generated ones. Compared with adjacent normal breast, tumors showed about 2.3-fold denser, more clonal T cells.

V lost 0 bases and J 2 bases, leaving 10 bases between the germline ends. Per germline, CDR1 SGHTA and CDR2 FQGNSA. CDR3 length equals 15 residues. Sequencing was done on a sample of blood. This rearrangement joins TRBV7-2 to TRBJ2-5; D assignment may be TRBD1 or TRBD2 (5 bases each). This receptor was identified in a person between 50 and 60 years old with breast cancer. CDR3: CASSLAGTPQETQYF. The CDR3 coding sequence is TGTGCCAGCAGCTTAGCGGGGACCCCTCAAGAGACCCAGTACTTC.